This TCR beta chain was found in a study of T cell responses to AZD1222 COVID-19 vaccine (dated by TCRdb to the early 2020s). Regarding the study in general: Because spike-specific TCR depth and breadth did not differ between the two schedules, AZD1222 recipients who got a second dose at roughly 4 weeks were pooled with those who got a second dose at roughly 12 weeks. TCR sequencing was performed for fewer than 250 trial participants, of whom about 200 were given two doses of AZD1222 and around 26 were given two doses of MenACWY control vaccine. Trial participants were enrolled into age subgroups of 18-55, 56-69 and 70-plus years, which contained about 150, 27 and 61 TCR-sequenced participants, respectively.

The time point label corresponds to: baseline before first vaccination. Vaccinee samples were obtained from the UK trials COV001 and COV002, which included a single-blind randomized controlled phase 2/3 trial of AZD1222 (ChAdOx1 nCoV-19) in healthy adults. For TCRbeta chain sequencing, PBMC samples from trial participants were taken at day 0 and at day 28 after the second dose. A word on this clone: The target of this receptor is not known. Base-call qualities are not available, and no considerably larger clone is one nucleotide away.

Ends trimmed: V by 6 bases, J by 16 bases; bases unmatched to a gene: 13. The CDR3 runs 13 amino acids, cysteine and phenylalanine included. The retained sequence is limited to the CDR3, 39 bases, with the frame set at the first base. The germline V gene (reference sequence) sets CDR1 to WNHNN and CDR2 to SYGVQD. The CDR3 regions of human TCRbeta chains were analyzed by immunosequencing. In the paper's pipeline: TCRs in the repertoires were matched against a reference library of SARS-CoV-2-specific TCRs that had been generated with the MIRA antigen-specificity platform. Breadth meant the fraction of unique TCRs that were SARS-CoV-2-associated, whereas depth meant the fraction of total T cells that were SARS-CoV-2-associated. Each spike-specific TCR was assigned to its reactive spike region and to a CD4 or CD8 class using the MIRA data. Log10-transformed breadth and depth values were compared by one-way ANOVA with Sidak's multiple comparisons tests. TCRdb took over this immuneACCESS table, retaining in-frame rearrangements with V and J assigned. Such tables are incomplete; in checked studies, under half of the missing clones stem from an unresolved V gene, and the remainder is unexplained. V, J and clone size derive from that table, while D and trimming were established from the DNA sequence. The sample yields around 180,000 clones; over 75% were counted once. The top ten constitute 6.9% of the sample.

Overall results and qualifications from the work: Because no day 14 peak-response samples were available, the repertoires could be characterized only after the peak T cell response. Conclusions about previously exposed vaccinees were limited because only six AZD1222 recipients were SARS-CoV-2 seropositive at baseline. The 56-69-year group was small, and its depth increase did not reach significance, likely because of low power. Nearly half of unique spike-specific TCRs reportedly recognized epitopes outside regions mutated in the B.1.351 and B.1.1.7 variants. Participants were mostly white British, with more females than males. The authors suggested clonal diversity may have been underestimated. After two AZD1222 doses, both the breadth and the depth of spike-specific TCRs were significantly higher than at day 0 and than in MenACWY recipients. The vaccine-associated CD4 TCRs covered the entire spike protein, and the dominant responses fell in regions 160-218 and 743-854.

The sequence was collected from an adult in good health. Specimen: peripheral blood, collected on day 0 of AZD1222 vaccination. The sequence links TRBV10-1 to TRBJ2-4; 9 nucleotides in the junction match TRBD1. The CDR3 here reads CASSARGDRALYF. The nucleotide sequence reads as follows: TGCGCCAGCAGCGCCAGGGGGGACAGGGCCCTATACTTC.